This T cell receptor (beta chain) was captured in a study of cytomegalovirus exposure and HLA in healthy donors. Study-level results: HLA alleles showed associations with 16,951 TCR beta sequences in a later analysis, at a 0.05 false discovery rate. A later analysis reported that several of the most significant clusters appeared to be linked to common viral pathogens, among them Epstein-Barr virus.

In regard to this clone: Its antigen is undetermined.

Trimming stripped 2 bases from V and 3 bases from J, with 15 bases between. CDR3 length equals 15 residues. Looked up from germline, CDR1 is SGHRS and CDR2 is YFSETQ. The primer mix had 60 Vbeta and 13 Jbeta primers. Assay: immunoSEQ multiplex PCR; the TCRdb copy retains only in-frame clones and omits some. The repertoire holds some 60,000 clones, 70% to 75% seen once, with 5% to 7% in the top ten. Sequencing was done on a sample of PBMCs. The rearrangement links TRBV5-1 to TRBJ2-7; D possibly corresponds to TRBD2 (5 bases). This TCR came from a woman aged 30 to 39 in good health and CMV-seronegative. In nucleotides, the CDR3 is TGCGCCAGCAGCTTAGAGGGCCAGTCCGACTACGAGCAGTACTTC. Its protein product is CASSLEGQSDYEQYF.